These 3 T cell receptor beta chains were all obtained from the same sample, sequenced in a study of shared clonotypes between healthy human individuals. Repertoires were generated with immunoSEQ multiplex PCR, while TCRdb's copy carries only in-frame clones and drops some. This repertoire shows more than 2 million clones, approximately 94% found once; its top ten account for 0.1% to 0.15%. Sample: naive CD4+ T cells sorted from blood. The subset denotes: CD45RA+ positively selected. These receptor sequences come from a man aged 18 to 30 in good health.

The chain recombines TRBV10-2 with TRBJ2-7; D may match TRBD1 or TRBD2 (5 bases each). The CDR3 has 13 amino acids. Trimming took off 7 bases at V and 2 bases at J, with 12 bases between the two ends. Germline V gene lookup returns CDR1 WSHSY and CDR2 SAAADI. CDR3 DNA sequence: TGCGCCAGCAACGGGGACGTTGCCTACGAGCAGTACTTC. Translation: CASNGDVAYEQYF.

The rearrangement links TRBV9 to TRBJ2-5; 8 bases fit TRBD1. This CDR3 is built from 14 residues. Trimming took 4 bases from V and 2 from J; bases not matched to a gene: 4. The germline CDR1 and CDR2 sequences are SGDLS and YYNGEE. The chain's CDR3 is CASSSRTGQETQYF. The CDR3 nucleotides are TGTGCCAGCAGCTCCCGGACAGGGCAAGAGACCCAGTACTTC.

This clone was seen only once. Distinct nucleotide sequences in the sample also encode this CDR3. The V and J genes are TRBV30 and TRBJ1-1, with D unclear. In germline, CDR1 is GTSNPN, CDR2 SVGIG (reference sequence). CDR3 length: 13 residues. V gave up 0 bases and J gave up 0 bases, with 5 bases separating them. The CDR3 nucleotides read TGTGCCTGGAGTGTACGTTTGAACACTGAAGCTTTCTTT. It encodes CAWSVRLNTEAFF.